The 2 T cell receptor beta chains reported below all come from one sample, sequenced in a study of T cells after yellow fever vaccination. TCRdb ran MiXCR on the 5' RACE reads and lists one entry per CDR3 protein. The sample carries about 180,000 distinct CDR3 sequences, 5.5% to 7.5% recorded once. The starting material was CD4+ T cells sorted from PBMCs, obtained on the day of the first yellow fever vaccination. The source is a man aged 18 to 29 who received the YFV17D yellow fever vaccine.

This clonotype has a count of ten or more. V usage is TRBV4-1 and J usage is TRBJ1-2; D is ambiguous. The CDR3 is 14 residues long. From germline, CDR1 is MGHRA and CDR2 YSYEKL. With 1 base removed from V and 4 bases from J, the gap between germline ends came to 10 bases. The CDR3 DNA follows: TGCGCCAGCAGCCAAGTGAAGCATTTCTATGGCTACACCTTC. Translating gives CASSQVKHFYGYTF.

The gene calls are TRBV7-9 and TRBJ2-7; D may be TRBD2 (5 bases). V was trimmed by 5 bases and J by 3 bases, leaving 11 bases between them. The CDR3 has 13 residues. Germline assignment: CDR1 SEHNR and CDR2 FQNEAQ (reference sequence). CDR3 region: CASSRDWLYEQYV. DNA for the CDR3: TGTGCCAGCAGCCGGGATTGGCTCTACGAGCAGTACGTC.